A selection of T cell receptor beta chains follows, all from one sample in a study of T cell responses to AZD1222 COVID-19 vaccine. TCRdb's copy holds only in-frame clones and misses some; the assay was immunoSEQ multiplex PCR. There are approximately 160,000 clones in the sample; approximately 89% occur only once, and roughly 2% lies in the top ten. The sequencing used peripheral blood, collected on day 0 of AZD1222 vaccination. The receptors were sampled from an adult in good health. Both conserved end residues are part of each CDR3. Fields, in order: clone size, D gene, J gene, V gene, CDR3 protein, CDR3 DNA. D genes are given only for firm matches. Rows may omit the clone size; those that give it use once, few, many or a size class.

NA	NA	TRBJ1-1	TRBV6-5	CASINFHWEGAFF	TGTGCCAGCATTAACTTCCACTGGGAGGGAGCTTTCTTT
few	NA	TRBJ1-4	TRBV10-2	CASSETPVEKLFF	TGCGCCAGCAGTGAGACACCAGTGGAAAAACTGTTTTTT
few	NA	TRBJ1-1	TRBV11-3	CASTPRSGTEAFF	TGTGCCAGCACCCCTAGATCGGGTACTGAAGCTTTCTTT
NA	NA	TRBJ1-2	TRBV19	CAIRGGATDYGYTF	TGTGCCATTCGGGGGGGAGCCACGGACTATGGCTACACCTTC
NA	NA	TRBJ2-1	TRBV3-1/TRBV3-2	CASSQVLAEGVRDEQFF	TGTGCCAGCAGCCAAGTGTTGGCGGAGGGGGTTAGGGATGAGCAGTTCTTC
NA	NA	TRBJ1-5	TRBV12-3/TRBV12-4	CASSLWLQGPQHF	TGTGCCAGCAGTTTGTGGCTTCAGGGTCCCCAGCATTTT
NA	TRBD1	TRBJ1-4	TRBV7-8	CASSLGGTGNEKLFF	TGTGCCAGCAGCTTAGGCGGGACAGGGAATGAAAAACTGTTTTTT
NA	NA	TRBJ2-7	TRBV11-2	CASSPRGRDEQYF	TGTGCCAGCAGCCCCCGGGGCAGGGACGAGCAGTACTTC
NA	TRBD1	TRBJ2-7	TRBV6-2/TRBV6-3	CASSYSSDRVYEQYF	TGTGCCAGCAGTTACTCATCAGACAGGGTCTACGAGCAGTACTTC
NA	NA	TRBJ1-3	TRBV5-1	CASSHLGSSSGNTIYF	TGCGCCAGCAGCCACTTGGGGAGCAGCTCTGGAAACACCATATATTTT
NA	NA	TRBJ1-1	TRBV7-9	CASGESRGTEAFF	TGTGCCAGTGGCGAGAGTAGGGGCACTGAAGCTTTCTTT
NA	NA	TRBJ1-1	TRBV19	CASSGGYTEAFF	TGTGCCAGTAGTGGAGGATACACTGAAGCTTTCTTT
NA	NA	TRBJ1-1	TRBV9	CASSARVDTEAFF	TGTGCCAGCAGCGCCAGGGTGGACACTGAAGCTTTCTTT
NA	TRBD1	TRBJ1-5	TRBV18	CASSRTGGNQPQHF	TGTGCCAGCTCACGGACAGGAGGTAATCAGCCCCAGCATTTT
NA	NA	TRBJ2-5	TRBV10-3	CAIKGGVGETQYF	TGTGCCATCAAGGGGGGTGTGGGGGAGACCCAGTACTTC
NA	TRBD2	TRBJ2-7	TRBV28	CASRDSAGVYEQYF	TGTGCCAGCAGGGACTCTGCGGGAGTCTACGAGCAGTACTTC
NA	NA	TRBJ1-2	TRBV27	CASSLRSEYGYTF	TGTGCCAGCAGTTTACGTAGCGAGTATGGCTACACCTTC
NA	NA	TRBJ2-1	TRBV11-2	CASSYLFDNEQFF	TGTGCCAGCAGCTACCTTTTCGACAATGAGCAGTTCTTC
NA	NA	TRBJ2-3	TRBV3-1/TRBV3-2	CASSQDLRADTQYF	TGTGCCAGCAGCCAAGATCTCCGCGCAGATACGCAGTATTTT
once	NA	TRBJ1-5	TRBV7-8	CASSSPGGSDYSNQPQHF	TGTGCCAGCAGCTCCCCGGGGGGTAGCGACTATAGCAATCAGCCCCAGCATTTT
NA	TRBD1	TRBJ2-5	TRBV4-2	CASSRRGPTGLQETQYF	TGTGCCAGCAGCCGACGAGGACCGACAGGGCTCCAAGAGACCCAGTACTTC
NA	NA	TRBJ1-1	TRBV30	CAWRPISPTNTEAFF	TGTGCCTGGAGACCAATTAGCCCGACGAACACTGAAGCTTTCTTT
NA	TRBD2	TRBJ2-3	TRBV6-5	CASSPSGRAADTQYF	TGTGCCAGCAGTCCTAGCGGGAGAGCGGCAGATACGCAGTATTTT
NA	NA	TRBJ2-7	TRBV11-2	CASSLGHFYEQYF	TGTGCCAGCAGCTTAGGACATTTCTACGAGCAGTACTTC
NA	TRBD1	TRBJ2-7	TRBV5-1	CASSSGTVSYEQYF	TGCGCCAGCAGTTCCGGGACAGTCTCCTACGAGCAGTACTTC
NA	TRBD1	TRBJ2-5	TRBV2	CASSTGQGVETQYF	TGTGCCAGCAGTACCGGACAGGGGGTGGAGACCCAGTACTTC
once	TRBD1	TRBJ1-2	TRBV9	CASSDRVYGYTF	TGTGCCAGCAGTGACAGGGTCTATGGCTACACCTTC
NA	TRBD1	TRBJ1-5	TRBV18	CASSRDSLNQPQHF	TGTGCCAGCTCACGGGACAGCCTCAATCAGCCCCAGCATTTT
NA	TRBD2	TRBJ2-1	TRBV25-1	CASRTSGRAQEQFF	TGTGCCAGCAGGACTAGCGGGAGGGCCCAGGAGCAGTTCTTC
NA	NA	TRBJ1-1	TRBV7-9	CATLPGAYTEAFF	TGTGCCACCCTCCCAGGGGCTTACACTGAAGCTTTCTTT
NA	NA	TRBJ2-7	TRBV3-1/TRBV3-2	CASSQAPVSYEQYF	TGTGCCAGCAGCCAAGCCCCAGTCTCCTACGAGCAGTACTTC
NA	NA	TRBJ2-2	TRBV2	CASSEALRGLGELFF	TGTGCCAGCAGTGAAGCGCTTCGGGGGCTCGGGGAGCTGTTTTTT
NA	NA	TRBJ1-1	TRBV6-6	CASSSRGTGRAFF	TGTGCCAGCAGCAGTCGGGGGACGGGGAGGGCTTTCTTT
NA	TRBD2	TRBJ2-7	TRBV4-2	CASSQARTSGYEQYF	TGTGCCAGCAGCCAGGCCAGGACTAGCGGCTACGAGCAGTACTTC
NA	NA	TRBJ1-5	TRBV5-1	CASSLEGGNQPQHF	TGCGCCAGCAGCTTGGAAGGGGGCAATCAGCCCCAGCATTTT
NA	NA	TRBJ2-1	TRBV7-2	CASSLPRGGLNEQFF	TGTGCCAGCAGCTTACCGAGGGGGGGGTTGAATGAGCAGTTCTTC
few	NA	TRBJ1-1	TRBV6-5	CASSYSRRDEAFF	TGTGCCAGCAGTTACTCGAGACGGGATGAAGCTTTCTTT
NA	TRBD1	TRBJ1-5	TRBV30	CAWDRGLDQPQHF	TGTGCCTGGGACAGGGGGCTCGATCAGCCCCAGCATTTT
NA	TRBD1	TRBJ1-1	TRBV18	CASSVDRGVTEAFF	TGTGCCAGCTCAGTAGACAGGGGAGTCACTGAAGCTTTCTTT
NA	NA	TRBJ2-1	TRBV14	CASSQTGGPVGVEQFF	TGTGCCAGCAGCCAGACAGGCGGTCCCGTCGGAGTGGAGCAGTTCTTC
NA	TRBD1	TRBJ1-2	TRBV12-5	CASGSGQGFNYGYTF	TGTGCTAGTGGGAGCGGACAGGGGTTTAACTATGGCTACACCTTC
NA	NA	TRBJ1-5	TRBV7-2	CASSFGRVRGSNQPQHF	TGTGCCAGCAGCTTTGGAAGGGTCCGGGGAAGCAATCAGCCCCAGCATTTT
NA	NA	TRBJ1-1	TRBV28	CASSYSGAAEAFF	TGTGCCAGCAGCTACTCAGGGGCGGCTGAAGCTTTCTTT